This T cell receptor (beta chain) was sequenced during a study of cytomegalovirus exposure and HLA in healthy donors. Study-level results: In vitro confirmation showed three CMV-associated chains to be CMV antigen specific.

As concerns this clone: As yet, its antigen is unknown.

Primers included in the PCR were 60 Vbeta and 13 Jbeta primers. In the source study's methods: A later analysis counted around 74 million unique TCR beta chains, some 11 million shared. Using immunoSEQ multiplex PCR, the repertoire was profiled, and TCRdb retains in-frame clones only, with some absent. The V and J calls and the clone size are those of that table, but D and trimming were determined from the DNA. The listing contains about 200,000 clones. This CDR3 has 13 residues. V shed 4 bases and J shed 2 bases, with 9 bases lying between them. Germline CDR1 reads MNHEY; CDR2 reads SMNVEV (reference sequence).

This TCR was sampled from a man in his thirties or forties in good health and CMV-seronegative. The chain uses TRBV27 and TRBJ2-7, with D maybe TRBD2 (5 bases). Sequencing used PBMCs. The CDR3 DNA reads as TGTGCCAGCAGTTCCCTCGGGGCCTACGAGCAGTACTTC. Its protein is CASSSLGAYEQYF.